Included here is one T cell receptor (beta chain) sequence, with context. The entry originates in a study of T cells in Graves' hyperthyroidism and ophthalmopathy. It was uncontrolled infection, other autoimmune disease, pregnancy or lactation that excluded patients. PBMCs were collected from an approximately 9.2 ml volume of fresh peripheral blood. Trimming shortened V by 1 base and J by 15 bases, and 13 bases separated the two germline ends. This CDR3 has 12 residues. Germline V gene data show CDR1 as MGHRA and CDR2 as YSYEKL. TCR beta CDR3 sequences were amplified from RNA transcripts. A first-round RT-PCR of the TCR CDR3 used the HTBI primer set. TCRdb reprocessed the multiplex PCR reads with MiXCR, giving one entry per CDR3 protein. The data show hundreds of thousands of distinct CDR3 sequences, 20% to 25% seen once.

The V and J genes are TRBV4-1 and TRBJ2-1, with a tentative D call TRBD2 (5 bases). Sequencing input: blood. The TCR originated in a man younger than 45 with Graves' ophthalmopathy. CDR3 in amino acids: CASSQVDRDLFF. CDR3 DNA sequence: TGCGCCAGCAGCCAAGTAGACCGGGATTTGTTCTTC.